The rows below give T cell receptor beta chains drawn from one sample of a study of blood T cell repertoires in COVID-19. Method: immunoSEQ multiplex PCR; TCRdb's copy keeps in-frame clones and lacks some. Of more than 300,000 clones in the sample, more than 90% were seen once. Sequencing was done on a sample of PBMCs or T cells enriched from blood (not recorded which). The receptors were gathered from a woman younger than 45 who had recovered from COVID-19. Each CDR3 is given with its conserved first and last residue. Each record gives: V gene, J gene, CDR3 protein.

v_call: TRBV24-1; j_call: TRBJ1-2; cdr3_aa: CATSDVDRDYGYTF
v_call: TRBV7-9; j_call: TRBJ2-1; cdr3_aa: CASSFTGSEQFF
v_call: TRBV6-2/TRBV6-3; j_call: TRBJ1-2; cdr3_aa: CASSYDGMNYGYTF
v_call: TRBV7-2; j_call: TRBJ2-1; cdr3_aa: CASSLLAGRLDEQFF
v_call: TRBV12-3/TRBV12-4; j_call: TRBJ1-5; cdr3_aa: CASRQGADQPQHF
v_call: TRBV24-1; j_call: TRBJ1-5; cdr3_aa: CATSDSNRVGQPQHF
v_call: TRBV10-2; j_call: TRBJ2-1; cdr3_aa: CASREGAGVGYNEQFF
v_call: TRBV28; j_call: TRBJ1-4; cdr3_aa: CASSLRGGDEKLFF
v_call: TRBV7-2; j_call: TRBJ2-2; cdr3_aa: CASSLALDRVNTGELFF
v_call: TRBV11-2; j_call: TRBJ1-1; cdr3_aa: CASSADRGPFEAFF
v_call: TRBV28; j_call: TRBJ1-6; cdr3_aa: CASSYARGRSPLHF
v_call: TRBV29-1; j_call: TRBJ2-3; cdr3_aa: CSVEERGFTDTQYF
v_call: TRBV11-2; j_call: TRBJ2-2; cdr3_aa: CASSPDRGGELFF
v_call: TRBV29-1; j_call: TRBJ1-5; cdr3_aa: CSAQNGTGGNQPQHF
v_call: TRBV7-9; j_call: TRBJ2-1; cdr3_aa: CASRATGGRDEQFF
v_call: TRBV10-3; j_call: TRBJ2-1; cdr3_aa: CAISEGTSGINEQFF
v_call: TRBV4-3; j_call: TRBJ2-1; cdr3_aa: CASSRGTLGREQFF
v_call: TRBV5-1; j_call: TRBJ2-1; cdr3_aa: CASSLGTGGEQFF
v_call: TRBV2; j_call: TRBJ2-2; cdr3_aa: CASRSGTGELFF
v_call: TRBV7-9; j_call: TRBJ1-1; cdr3_aa: CASSFSQTGGTEAFF
v_call: TRBV5-6; j_call: TRBJ1-6; cdr3_aa: CASSPGTGVTPLHF
v_call: TRBV4-1; j_call: TRBJ1-1; cdr3_aa: CASSQDRDTEAFF
v_call: TRBV4-1; j_call: TRBJ1-5; cdr3_aa: CASSPRTGENQPQHF
v_call: TRBV28; j_call: TRBJ2-7; cdr3_aa: CASSPGQALYEQYF
v_call: TRBV7-9; j_call: TRBJ2-3; cdr3_aa: CASSPFGGSTDTQYF
v_call: TRBV4-1; j_call: TRBJ1-3; cdr3_aa: CASSQQPQGSGNTIYF
v_call: TRBV2; j_call: TRBJ2-3; cdr3_aa: CASSGTSGVDTQYF
v_call: TRBV19; j_call: TRBJ2-7; cdr3_aa: CASQMGARTGSYEQYF
v_call: TRBV19; j_call: TRBJ2-7; cdr3_aa: CASSVTGTGLSTYEQYF
v_call: TRBV2; j_call: TRBJ2-7; cdr3_aa: CASSEPGQPYEQYF
v_call: TRBV27; j_call: TRBJ1-5; cdr3_aa: CASSVAGGSNQPQHF
v_call: TRBV4-3; j_call: TRBJ2-1; cdr3_aa: CASSQEWRLAGVNEQFF
v_call: TRBV28; j_call: TRBJ1-1; cdr3_aa: CASTSLGAQPTEAFF
v_call: TRBV28; j_call: TRBJ2-1; cdr3_aa: CASSIAGGPGEQFF
v_call: TRBV4-1; j_call: TRBJ1-1; cdr3_aa: CASSHGQSEFFF
v_call: TRBV7-7; j_call: TRBJ2-2; cdr3_aa: CASSPRGGTGELFF
v_call: TRBV27; j_call: TRBJ1-2; cdr3_aa: CASSLRPGQGDYGYTF
v_call: TRBV9; j_call: TRBJ2-3; cdr3_aa: CASSVGSGGRTDTQYF
v_call: TRBV6-2/TRBV6-3; j_call: TRBJ1-5; cdr3_aa: CASSYQGGSNQPQHF
v_call: TRBV28; j_call: TRBJ1-1; cdr3_aa: CASSQTGRDTEAFF
v_call: TRBV7-9; j_call: TRBJ2-7; cdr3_aa: CASSLKQSYEQYF
v_call: TRBV11-2; j_call: TRBJ1-4; cdr3_aa: CASSPLRGQGEGIEKLFF
v_call: TRBV2; j_call: TRBJ2-5; cdr3_aa: CASSEALRLAYETQYF
v_call: TRBV28; j_call: TRBJ2-1; cdr3_aa: CASRGGDMPEGEQFF
v_call: TRBV7-8; j_call: TRBJ1-1; cdr3_aa: CASSRDDRGLNTEAFF
v_call: TRBV5-4; j_call: TRBJ1-2; cdr3_aa: CASSQDLYNLDGYTF
v_call: TRBV2; j_call: TRBJ1-2; cdr3_aa: CASEGWVRNYGYTF
v_call: TRBV15; j_call: TRBJ1-5; cdr3_aa: CATSRYPDDYGDQPQHF
v_call: TRBV27; j_call: TRBJ2-3; cdr3_aa: CASSLGGTDTQYF
v_call: TRBV27; j_call: TRBJ1-6; cdr3_aa: CASSRTGADSPLHF
v_call: TRBV28; j_call: TRBJ1-4; cdr3_aa: CASSGDRNQREKLFF
v_call: TRBV28; j_call: TRBJ2-5; cdr3_aa: CASSSLLSGSYETQYF
v_call: TRBV2; j_call: TRBJ1-4; cdr3_aa: CASGQRPPLNEKLFF
v_call: TRBV18; j_call: TRBJ2-5; cdr3_aa: CASSPRTSGRAGETQYF
v_call: TRBV6-2/TRBV6-3; j_call: TRBJ2-5; cdr3_aa: CASSLASETQYF
v_call: TRBV19; j_call: TRBJ1-2; cdr3_aa: CASRPDRGANYGYTF
v_call: TRBV13; j_call: TRBJ2-3; cdr3_aa: CASSLVKRGTGTDTQYF
v_call: TRBV3-1/TRBV3-2; j_call: TRBJ2-3; cdr3_aa: CASSQEPQASTDTQYF